This record concerns one TCR beta chain sequence. Its specificity is not known. The data derive from a study of cytomegalovirus exposure and HLA in healthy donors. PCR used 60 Vbeta primers and 13 Jbeta primers. Some clones are missing from TCRdb's copy, which holds only in-frame ones; the method was immunoSEQ multiplex PCR. Of over 130,000 clones listed, about 80% are singletons. The CDR3 spans 14 residues. V was pared by 0 bases and J by 9 bases, with 14 bases between. Germline assignment: CDR1 LNHDA and CDR2 SQIVND (reference sequence). Study-level points and caveats: Many donors shared some public TCRs, even though most TCR sequences were rare. In a later analysis, specific HLA alleles were associated with approximately 17,000 TCR beta sequences at a 0.05 false discovery rate. Excluded: some indistinguishable V segments such as TRBV6-2 and TRBV6-3.

The sample comprised PBMCs. The sequence was collected from a man aged 35-49 years in good health and CMV-seronegative. This chain connects TRBV19 to TRBJ2-5; D might be TRBD2 (6 bases). The CDR3 DNA reads as TGTGCCAGTAGTATAGATCGGACTACTCCGGCCCAGTACTTC. Translated: CASSIDRTTPAQYF. Based on the CDR3 plus reference TRBV19 and TRBJ2-5, the full variable domain is DGGITQSPKYLFRKEGQNVTLSCEQNLNHDAMYWYRQDPGQGLRLIYYSQIVNDFQKGDIAEGYSVSREKKESFPLTVTSAQKNPTAFYLCASSIDRTTPAQYFGPGTRLLVL.